The entry that follows covers one TCR beta chain sequence. Its cognate antigen is unknown. This sample stems from a study of cytomegalovirus exposure and HLA in healthy donors. Points from the study as a whole: With later analysis, a missense DCLRE1C variant became linked to TCR beta V- and J-gene trimming. According to an earlier analysis, most TCR beta V segments yielded productive rearrangements about 90% or about 30% of the time. Reports showed the classifier diagnosing cytomegalovirus status with high specificity and sensitivity. Three CMV-associated chains proved CMV antigen-specific in vitro.

PCR was performed using 60 Vbeta and 13 Jbeta primers. The protocol was immunoSEQ multiplex PCR, while the TCRdb copy is restricted to in-frame clones and leaves out a portion. This sample's table reports some 46,000 clones. Input material: PBMCs. This sequence was found in a woman aged 30 to 39 in good health and CMV-seronegative.

CDR3 in DNA: TGTGCCAGCGGACAGGGAAGTGGCTACACCTTC. It is translated as CASGQGSGYTF. The chain combines TRBV27 with TRBJ1-2, with 8 bases aligning to TRBD1. Germline trimming cut 8 bases from V and 7 bases from J; bases unmatched to any gene: 3. This CDR3 is built from 11 residues. Per the germline V gene, CDR1 is MNHEY and CDR2 is SMNVEV (reference sequence).